This entry lists 12 T cell receptor beta chains sequenced from one sample in a study of T cell clones after liver transplantation. Sequencing used immunoSEQ multiplex PCR; TCRdb keeps in-frame clones, though not all of them. The sample comprises tens of thousands of clones, around 80% of which are singletons, and around 0.72% rests with the top ten. The sample consisted of CD4+ T cells from blood, taken 12 months after liver transplant. Receptors originate from a human patient who received a liver transplant. Some T cells may originate from the graft donor.

V and J are TRBV5-1 and TRBJ1-1; D gene ambiguous. The CDR3 totals 15 residues. Trimming removed 0 bases from V and 0 bases from J, with 9 bases in between. Germline CDR1 and CDR2: SGHRS and YFSETQ. In nucleotides, the CDR3 is TGCGCCAGCAGCTTGGGCCGGACCTTGAACACTGAAGCTTTCTTT. The encoded protein is CASSLGRTLNTEAFF.

This rearrangement joins TRBV18 to TRBJ2-3, with 7 bases matching TRBD1. The V and J ends lost 6 bases and 5 bases, in that order; junction bases with no gene match: 11. The germline gives CDR1 KGHSH, CDR2 LQKENI. The CDR3 is 15 residues long. CDR3: CASSPPGQWGDTQYF. CDR3 nucleotides: TGTGCCAGCTCTCCGCCGGGACAGTGGGGAGATACGCAGTATTTT.

The V call is TRBV30, the J call TRBJ1-4; D ambiguous. Germline CDR1 GTSNPN, CDR2 SVGIG (reference sequence). CDR3 length: 16 amino acids. V was cut by 3 bases and J by 6 bases, with 20 bases left in between. CDR3 loop: CAWSSTRYIRDEKLFF. The CDR3 DNA sequence: TGTGCCTGGAGCTCAACAAGATATATTCGGGATGAAAAACTGTTTTTT.

The chain is built from TRBV7-9 and TRBJ2-1; D remains unclear. The CDR3 is made up of 13 amino acids. The germline V gene encodes CDR1 SEHNR and CDR2 FQNEAQ (reference sequence). V was shortened by 0 bases and J by 4 bases, with 4 bases between the two germline ends. The CDR3 spells CASSLALYNEQFF. The DNA for the CDR3 is TGTGCCAGCAGCTTAGCCTTGTACAATGAGCAGTTCTTC. Using reference TRBV7-9 and TRBJ2-1 for the parts outside the CDR3, the full variable domain is DTGVSQNPRHKITKRGQNVTFRCDPISEHNRLYWYRQTLGQGPEFLTYFQNEAQLEKSRLLSDRFSAERPKGSFSTLEIQRTEQGDSAMYLCASSLALYNEQFFGPGTRLTVL.

V is TRBV5-1 and J is TRBJ1-3; a possible D gene is TRBD1 (5 bases). Deletions cut 2 bases from V and 2 bases from J, with 14 bases between. The CDR3 extends over 16 amino acids. Germline CDR1 reads SGHRS; CDR2 reads YFSETQ. CDR3 sequence: CASSFGVRQTGNTIYF. CDR3 in DNA: TGCGCCAGCAGCTTTGGTGTCAGACAGACTGGAAACACCATATATTTT.

V usage is TRBV28 and J usage is TRBJ1-1; possible D gene TRBD1, 5 bases. V was clipped by 2 bases and J by 3 bases, with 16 bases between them. The CDR3 loop spans 16 amino acids. CDR1 and CDR2 (germline): MDHEN, SYDVKM. CDR3 nucleotides: TGTGCCAGCAGTTTAGGGGGGGGGAGACTCTACACTGAAGCTTTCTTT. It codes for CASSLGGGRLYTEAFF.

The CDR3 loop reads CASTPAGAGANVLTF. CDR3 bases: TGTGCCAGTACTCCCGCAGGGGCTGGGGCCAACGTCCTGACTTTC. This sequence joins TRBV19 and TRBJ2-6; D perhaps matches TRBD1 (6 bases). Germline-derived CDR1 and CDR2 are LNHDA and SQIVND (reference sequence). The CDR3 has 15 amino acids. The V end lost 7 bases, the J end lost 2 bases, and 12 bases lay between the germline ends.

The chain is built from TRBV27 and TRBJ2-7; D is ambiguous. CDR3 length equals 13 residues. The germline V gene has CDR1 MNHEY and CDR2 SMNVEV (reference sequence). The germline V and J ends were trimmed by 10 bases and 5 bases, with 18 bases remaining between them. The CDR3, as DNA: TGTGCCACCGGTGTTTTTCGTGGTGACGAGCAGTACTTC. It translates to CATGVFRGDEQYF.

The gene calls are TRBV27 and TRBJ2-3, with D perhaps matching TRBD2 (5 bases). The CDR3 consists of 13 residues. With 7 bases removed from V and 2 bases from J, the gap between germline ends came to 10 bases. The germline CDR1 and CDR2 sequences are MNHEY and SMNVEV (reference sequence). The CDR3 loop reads CASKERYTDTQYF. DNA of the CDR3: TGTGCCAGCAAGGAGCGGTACACAGATACGCAGTATTTT.

The chain employs TRBV29-1 and TRBJ2-3; 7 nucleotides align to TRBD2. V was pared by 1 base and J by 6 bases, with 13 bases of the junction left unmatched. This CDR3 spans 16 amino acids. Germline V gene data show CDR1 as SQVTM and CDR2 as ANQGSEA. CDR3 residues: CSVEGASGQSTDTQYF. CDR3 DNA: TGCAGCGTTGAAGGGGCTAGCGGACAATCGACGGATACGCAGTATTTT.

This clone was seen a single time. V gene TRBV5-6 combines with J gene TRBJ2-4; D not resolved. The CDR3 loop spans 12 amino acids. Germline CDR1 reads SGHDT; CDR2 reads YYEEEE. V was pared by 7 bases and J by 2 bases, with 7 bases between. The DNA of the CDR3 is TGTGCCAGCCAGGCCTCCAAAAACATTCAGTACTTC. This sequence encodes CASQASKNIQYF.

J is TRBJ2-7 and V is TRBV7-9; 14 bases align to TRBD2. The CDR3 spans 15 residues. CDR1 is SEHNR, CDR2 FQNEAQ, per germline (reference sequence). The V gene end was trimmed by 6 bases and the J gene end by 6 bases; junction bases not matched to a gene: 7. The DNA for the CDR3 is TGTGCCAGCAGGCGAGGGGGGACTAGCGGGAGCGAGCAGTACTTC. Translated: CASRRGGTSGSEQYF.